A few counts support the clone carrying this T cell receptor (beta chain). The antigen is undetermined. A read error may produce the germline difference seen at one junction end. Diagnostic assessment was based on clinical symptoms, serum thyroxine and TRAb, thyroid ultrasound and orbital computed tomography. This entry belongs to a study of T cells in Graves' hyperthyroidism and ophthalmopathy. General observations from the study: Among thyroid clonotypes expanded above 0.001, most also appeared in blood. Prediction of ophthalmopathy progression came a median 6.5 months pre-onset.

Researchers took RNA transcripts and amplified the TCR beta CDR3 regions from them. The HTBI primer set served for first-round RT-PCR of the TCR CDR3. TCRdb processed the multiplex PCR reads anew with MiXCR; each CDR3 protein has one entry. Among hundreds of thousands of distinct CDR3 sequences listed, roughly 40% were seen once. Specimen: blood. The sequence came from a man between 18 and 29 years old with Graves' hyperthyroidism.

The CDR3 DNA sequence: TGCGCCAGCAGCCAAGCGGGACTAGCAAAGAGAGAGACCCAGTACTTC. Its translation is CASSQAGLAKRETQYF. The chain combines TRBV7-2 with TRBJ2-5, with 9 nucleotides matching TRBD2. This CDR3 spans 16 amino acids. Germline lookup yields CDR1 SGHTA and CDR2 FQGNSA.